These 30 T cell receptor beta chains were all obtained from the same sample, sequenced in a study of shared clonotypes between healthy human individuals. Some clones are missing from TCRdb's copy, which holds only in-frame ones; the method was immunoSEQ multiplex PCR. The sample includes around 510,000 clones, 95% to 96% of them seen just once. Sample: naive CD4+ T cells sorted from blood. The subset here: CD45RA+ positively selected. The receptors here all came from a woman in her thirties in good health.

The table lists this clone with a count of one. This chain connects TRBV6-1 to TRBJ2-5; 14 bases agree with TRBD2. The CDR3 is made up of 16 amino acids. The ends lost 3 bases at V and 5 bases at J; junction bases unmatched: 5. In germline, CDR1 is MNHNS, CDR2 SASEGT. This CDR3 reads CASSERTSGRMETQYF. The CDR3 nucleotides are TGTGCCAGCAGTGAGAGGACTAGCGGGAGGATGGAGACCCAGTACTTC.

The chain has TRBV4-1 and TRBJ1-1; TRBD1 agrees at 7 bases. Germline V lookup: CDR1 MGHRA, CDR2 YSYEKL. V shed 4 bases, J shed 1 base, and the junction held 12 bases outside the gene matches. The CDR3 sequence is 17 residues long. CDR3 region: CASSLNRRGGPNTEAFF. CDR3 in DNA: TGCGCCAGCAGCCTAAATCGCAGGGGGGGCCCGAACACTGAAGCTTTCTTT.

This clone occurred once. The rearrangement links TRBV28 to TRBJ1-3; no definite D call. The V gene lost 5 bases and the J gene lost 0 bases, with 14 bases spanning the gap. Germline CDR1 reads MDHEN; CDR2 reads SYDVKM. The CDR3 has 16 residues. Here the CDR3 reads CASSEDPLFSGNTIYF. CDR3 DNA sequence: TGTGCCAGCAGTGAGGACCCACTATTCTCTGGAAACACCATATATTTT.

V is TRBV2 and J is TRBJ1-4; D remains ambiguous. This CDR3 contains 14 residues. V lost 2 bases and J lost 7, with 11 bases in between. The V gene's germline CDR1 is SNHLY and CDR2 FYNNEI. The CDR3 DNA reads TGTGCCAGCAGTGAACCTCTCAGGAGTGAAAAACTGTTTTTT. Its protein is CASSEPLRSEKLFF.

The chain employs TRBV19 and TRBJ2-7; 9 bases are a match to TRBD1. Germline V gene data show CDR1 as LNHDA and CDR2 as SQIVND (reference sequence). After removal of 6 bases from V and 5 bases from J, the junction contained 14 bases not matched to a gene. The CDR3 has 16 residues. The CDR3 DNA reads TGTGCCAGTAGCCGTACCTCCGGGACAGGGTCCCACGAGCAGTACTTC. It translates to CASSRTSGTGSHEQYF.

The rearrangement uses TRBV4-1 and TRBJ1-2; 9 bases agree with TRBD1. The CDR3 has 16 residues. V shed 1 base, J shed 5 bases, and the junction held 8 bases outside the gene matches. Germline V gene sequence: CDR1 MGHRA, CDR2 YSYEKL. The chain's CDR3 is CASSQAFTGGRYGYTF. As DNA, the CDR3 is TGCGCCAGCAGCCAAGCGTTTACAGGGGGCAGGTATGGCTACACCTTC.

The chain uses TRBV5-1 and TRBJ1-5; TRBD1 matches at 8 bases. The CDR3 is 15 residues long. V lost 0 bases to trimming and J lost 7 bases; unmatched junction nucleotides: 6. Germline CDR1 and CDR2: SGHRS and YFSETQ. For the CDR3, the DNA is TGCGCCAGCAGCTTGGGGACAGGGTCAGGACAGCCCCAGCATTTT. Its protein is CASSLGTGSGQPQHF.

This clone was seen once. The rearrangement joins TRBV19 to TRBJ1-4; D perhaps matches TRBD1 (6 bases). This CDR3 contains 14 residues. Germline V lookup: CDR1 LNHDA, CDR2 SQIVND (reference sequence). Trimming shortened V by 3 bases and J by 5 bases, and 10 bases separated the two germline ends. CDR3 DNA: TGTGCCAGTAGTATCAGGGGAGGAAATGAAAAACTGTTTTTT. It codes for CASSIRGGNEKLFF.

The J gene is TRBJ2-2, the V gene TRBV2; TRBD2 matches at 11 bases. CDR3 size: 14 residues. V was clipped by 10 bases and J by 6 bases; unmatched bases: 7. In germline, CDR1 is SNHLY, CDR2 FYNNEI. The CDR3 DNA follows: TGTGCCATCGGACTAGCGGGTGGTCCCGGGGAGCTGTTTTTT. Its translation is CAIGLAGGPGELFF.

The rearrangement links TRBV7-2 to TRBJ2-1, with 9 bases lining up with TRBD2. The V segment lost 3 bases and the J segment 8 bases; nucleotides outside the gene matches: 8. The length of the CDR3 is 15 residues. The germline V gene has CDR1 SGHTA and CDR2 FQGNSA. The CDR3 is CASSFGAGGPHEQFF. DNA of the CDR3: TGTGCCAGCAGCTTCGGGGCGGGAGGGCCCCATGAGCAGTTCTTC.

This clone was observed once. The chain recombines TRBV5-8 with TRBJ2-3, with D possibly TRBD2 on 6 matching bases. The CDR3 has 15 amino acids. Germline loops: CDR1 SGHTS, CDR2 YDEGEE. V dropped 0 bases and J dropped 0 bases, with 8 bases sitting between them. CDR3 in amino acids: CASSLGGGSTDTQYF. CDR3 DNA: TGTGCCAGCAGCTTGGGCGGAGGGAGCACAGATACGCAGTATTTT.

The chain recombines TRBV9 with TRBJ2-1; perhaps D is TRBD1 or TRBD2 (6 bases each). The CDR3 is 16 amino acids. The V end was cut by 0 bases, the J end by 9 bases, with 19 bases between. The germline CDR1 and CDR2 sequences are SGDLS and YYNGEE. Here the CDR3 reads CASSVAPLAGQGEQFF. The CDR3 coding sequence is TGTGCCAGCAGCGTAGCCCCTCTGGCGGGACAAGGTGAGCAGTTCTTC. Variable domain in full (rest from reference TRBV9 and TRBJ2-1): DSGVTQTPKHLITATGQRVTLRCSPRSGDLSVYWYQQSLDQGLQFLIQYYNGEERAKGNILERFSAQQFPDLHSELNLSSLELGDSALYFCASSVAPLAGQGEQFFGPGTRLTVL.

The CDR3 DNA is TGTGCCAGCAGTTACGGACTAGCATCCTACAATGAGCAGTTCTTC. Translation gives CASSYGLASYNEQFF. The gene calls are TRBV27 and TRBJ2-1, with 8 bases identical to TRBD2. CDR3 length equals 15 residues. Trimming removed 4 bases from V and 1 base from J; junction bases left unmatched: 3. Germline V gives CDR1 MNHEY, CDR2 SMNVEV (reference sequence).

The chain joins TRBV5-4 to TRBJ2-5; perhaps TRBD1 as D (6 bases). V was cut by 0 bases and J by 2 bases, with 8 bases left in between. Germline assignment: CDR1 SGHNT and CDR2 YYREEE (reference sequence). This CDR3 is 14 amino acids long. CDR3 protein: CASSLAGQQETQYF. DNA of the CDR3: TGTGCCAGCAGCTTGGCCGGACAGCAAGAGACCCAGTACTTC.

This chain joins TRBV12-5 and TRBJ2-2; D possibly corresponds to TRBD2 (6 bases). The CDR3 extends over 16 amino acids. V was trimmed by 0 bases and J by 5 bases, leaving 13 bases between them. Germline CDR1 and CDR2: LGHNT and FRNRAP. The CDR3 sequence is CASGLVSGLRTGELFF. The CDR3 DNA follows: TGTGCTAGTGGTTTGGTATCGGGACTGAGGACCGGGGAGCTGTTTTTT. The entire variable domain, with the rest obtained from reference TRBV12-5 and TRBJ2-2, is as follows: DARVTQTPRHKVTEMGQEVTMRCQPILGHNTVFWYRQTMMQGLELLAYFRNRAPLDDSGMPKDRFSAEMPDATLATLKIQPSEPRDSAVYFCASGLVSGLRTGELFFGEGSRLTVL.

The gene calls are TRBV28 and TRBJ1-2, with D maybe TRBD1 (6 bases). The V end lost 5 bases, the J end lost 3 bases, and 13 bases lay between the germline ends. The CDR3 has 14 residues. The V gene's germline CDR1 is MDHEN and CDR2 SYDVKM. CDR3 sequence: CASSPDRLDYGYTF. CDR3 in DNA: TGTGCCAGCAGTCCCGACAGGCTTGACTATGGCTACACCTTC.

The V gene is TRBV6-6, the J gene TRBJ2-3; TRBD1 is a possible D gene (5 bases). The CDR3 has 16 residues. Germline CDR1 MNHNY, CDR2 SVGAGI (reference sequence). Between the trimmed V and J ends, which lost 6 bases and 4 bases, there was a span of 20 bases. The DNA for the CDR3 is TGTGCCAGCAGCCTCTTGGGGCTTCAGAACGCAGATACGCAGTATTTT. Protein product: CASSLLGLQNADTQYF.

The gene calls are TRBV5-1 and TRBJ2-1, with 8 bases identical to TRBD2. The J segment lost 2 bases and the V segment lost 7 bases, leaving 8 bases of the junction unmatched. From germline, CDR1 is SGHRS and CDR2 YFSETQ. This CDR3 region has 15 residues. The CDR3 protein is CASLEYSGTYNEQFF. For the CDR3, the DNA is TGCGCCAGCTTGGAGTATAGCGGGACCTACAATGAGCAGTTCTTC.

V and J are TRBV6-5 and TRBJ2-6; the match to TRBD1 covers 8 bases. CDR1 is MNHEY and CDR2 is SVGAGI in the germline V gene. The CDR3 loop spans 15 amino acids. V lost 5 bases and J lost 2; bases outside the gene matches: 2. The CDR3 bases are TGTGCCAGCAGTCTCAGGGGGCCTGGGGCCAACGTCCTGACTTTC. Its protein is CASSLRGPGANVLTF.

V is TRBV11-3 and J is TRBJ2-5; D call uncertain. Germline V gives CDR1 SGHNT, CDR2 YENEEA. The germline V and J ends were trimmed by 5 bases and 2 bases, with 12 bases remaining between them. The CDR3 is 14 residues long. The CDR3 nucleotides read TGTGCCAGCAGCCAGAGGACGTCGCAAGAGACCCAGTACTTC. This codes for CASSQRTSQETQYF.

The chain links TRBV18 to TRBJ1-5; no firm D call. From germline, CDR1 is KGHSH and CDR2 LQKENI. V was trimmed by 0 bases and J by 0 bases, leaving 3 bases between them. This CDR3 spans 14 amino acids. In DNA form, the CDR3 reads TGTGCCAGCTCACCACCGAATAGCAATCAGCCCCAGCATTTT. Protein product: CASSPPNSNQPQHF.

DNA for the CDR3: TGTGCCTACGAAACAGGGGGAGGTCAGCCCCAGCATTTT. It specifies CAYETGGGQPQHF. V and J are TRBV30 and TRBJ1-5; 8 bases agree with TRBD1. The germline V gene encodes CDR1 GTSNPN and CDR2 SVGIG (reference sequence). This CDR3 contains 13 residues. V was pared by 7 bases and J by 6 bases, with 8 bases of the junction left unmatched.

The rearrangement uses TRBV30 and TRBJ1-1, with a weak D call TRBD1 (6 bases). The V gene lost 5 bases and the J gene lost 4 bases, with 23 bases spanning the gap. Germline CDR1 is GTSNPN and CDR2 is SVGIG (reference sequence). This CDR3 spans 16 amino acids. The CDR3 region has the DNA TGTGCCTGGGCCTCAACCCGGGACACTTGGGGCACTGAAGCTTTCTTT. Its protein is CAWASTRDTWGTEAFF.

The chain couples TRBV5-1 to TRBJ2-3; D may be TRBD2 (6 bases). The CDR3 sequence is 16 residues long. Per germline, CDR1 SGHRS and CDR2 YFSETQ. Trimming took off 0 bases at V and 1 base at J, with 12 bases between the two ends. CDR3 loop: CASSLALLAGTDTQYF. The CDR3, as DNA: TGCGCCAGCAGCTTGGCCCTGTTAGCGGGCACAGATACGCAGTATTTT.

This clone has just one count. The chain links TRBV7-9 to TRBJ1-1; 7 bases are shared with TRBD1. The CDR3 covers 13 residues. The V gene's germline CDR1 is SEHNR and CDR2 FQNEAQ (reference sequence). V shed 6 bases, J shed 11 bases, and the junction held 12 bases outside the gene matches. This CDR3 is CASRERDSQAAFF. The DNA for the CDR3 is TGTGCCAGCAGGGAACGGGACAGCCAGGCTGCTTTCTTT.

The gene calls are TRBV4-1 and TRBJ2-7; D gene unclear. The V gene lost 0 bases and the J gene lost 3 bases, with 12 bases spanning the gap. Germline V gene sequence: CDR1 MGHRA, CDR2 YSYEKL. The CDR3 has 15 amino acids. The CDR3, as DNA: TGCGCCAGCAGCCAAGATATAGTTACCGGCTACGAGCAGTACTTC. Encoded protein: CASSQDIVTGYEQYF.

The chain links TRBV28 to TRBJ2-3; TRBD2 is a possible D gene (5 bases). The germline gives CDR1 MDHEN, CDR2 SYDVKM. V was shortened by 7 bases and J by 6 bases, with 14 bases between the two germline ends. The CDR3 is 13 amino acids. The CDR3 sequence is CASIQDLADTQYF. CDR3 nucleotides: TGTGCCAGCATACAAGATTTAGCGGATACGCAGTATTTT.

The chain links TRBV23-1 to TRBJ2-3, with 9 bases identical to TRBD2. TRBV23-1 is an open reading frame, and its role is uncertain. CDR3 length equals 16 residues. The junction had 12 bases not matched to a gene; V was cut back by 6 bases and J by 5 bases. The CDR3 here is CASSTFQREVGDTQYF. CDR3 bases: TGCGCCAGCAGCACCTTCCAGCGGGAGGTTGGAGATACGCAGTATTTT.

The chain joins TRBV7-7 to TRBJ2-3; D unclear. Germline loops: CDR1 SSHAT, CDR2 FNYEAQ (reference sequence). The CDR3 spans 13 residues. Trimming cost V 0 bases and J 5 bases, with 6 bases left between them. Here the CDR3 DNA reads TGTGCCAGCAGCTTAGCGGAAGGAGATACGCAGTATTTT. Amino acid sequence: CASSLAEGDTQYF.

The chain uses TRBV19 and TRBJ2-1, with TRBD2 identical over 8 bases. In germline, CDR1 is LNHDA, CDR2 SQIVND (reference sequence). V lost 2 bases, J lost 1 base, and 1 base stayed unmatched. This CDR3 region has 15 residues. The CDR3 nucleotides read TGTGCCAGTAGTATAATAGCGGGATCCTACAATGAGCAGTTCTTC. Encoded protein: CASSIIAGSYNEQFF.